This passage covers 20 T cell receptor beta chains from one sample sequenced in a study of radiotherapy plus CTLA-4 blockade in lung cancer. Profiling relied on immunoSEQ multiplex PCR, and the TCRdb table lists in-frame clones only, not all of them. In the table there are around 80,000 clones, roughly 74% of which are singletons. The sequences come from peripheral blood, collected from a patient treated with radiotherapy plus ipilimumab. Receptors were obtained from a human donor with non-small cell lung cancer whose response to radiotherapy plus ipilimumab could not be evaluated.

V is TRBV4-3 and J is TRBJ2-1; unclear D gene. Germline V gene lookup returns CDR1 LGHNA and CDR2 YSLEER. CDR3 size: 15 residues. Trimming pared 0 bases from V and 8 bases from J, leaving 14 bases between. In DNA form, the CDR3 reads TGCGCCAGCAGCCAAGAAAGTAGGCAGCGATATGAGCAGTTCTTC. This sequence encodes CASSQESRQRYEQFF.

The rearrangement joins TRBV21-1 to TRBJ2-4; the table's TRBD1 call for D was not verified on the DNA. TRBV21-1 is tagged as a pseudogene. CDR3 length equals 18 residues. CDR3 nucleotide sequence: TGTGCCAGCAGCATTCGGACAGGGGGTTGCCAGGCCAAAAACATTCAGTACTTC. The encoded protein is CASSIRTGGCQAKNIQYF.

The chain links TRBV5-1 to TRBJ2-7; a possible D gene is TRBD1 (5 bases). V lost 2 bases and J lost 2, with 11 bases in between. The CDR3 loop spans 14 amino acids. CDR1 is SGHRS and CDR2 is YFSETQ in the germline V gene. The CDR3 loop is CASSFDSPTYEQYF. CDR3 DNA sequence: TGCGCCAGCAGCTTTGACAGCCCAACCTACGAGCAGTACTTC.

This clone is judged medium-sized. CDR3: CASSHRTGNLNTEAFF. The CDR3 DNA reads TGCGCCAGCAGCCATCGGACAGGGAATTTGAACACTGAAGCTTTCTTT. The chain links TRBV4-3 to TRBJ1-1, with TRBD1 matching over 8 bases. Germline V CDR1 and CDR2: LGHNA, YSLEER. V was clipped by 3 bases and J by 0 bases; unmatched bases: 6. The CDR3 loop spans 16 amino acids.

The V gene is TRBV11-3, the J gene TRBJ2-5; the match to TRBD2 covers 13 bases. Germline CDR1 is SGHNT and CDR2 is YENEEA. This CDR3 has 15 amino acids. J was trimmed by 5 bases and V by 5 bases; bases with no gene match: 5. CDR3 nucleotide sequence: TGTGCCAGCAGCCACACTAGCGGGAGGGTTGAGACCCAGTACTTC. Translating it yields CASSHTSGRVETQYF.

CDR3: CASSDRGRPGELFF. The CDR3 coding sequence is TGTGCCAGCAGCGACAGGGGTAGGCCCGGGGAGCTGTTTTTT. The chain employs TRBV9 and TRBJ2-2, with 7 nucleotides matching TRBD1. CDR3 length equals 14 residues. Germline V lookup: CDR1 SGDLS, CDR2 YYNGEE. The V segment lost 3 bases and the J segment 6 bases; nucleotides outside the gene matches: 5.

This clone came up a few times. This rearrangement joins TRBV11-2 to TRBJ1-2, with D possibly being TRBD1 (6 bases). This CDR3 comprises 13 residues. The V end lost 5 bases, the J end lost 4 bases, and 11 bases lay between the germline ends. Germline V gene data show CDR1 as SGHAT and CDR2 as FQNNGV. CDR3 sequence: CASSQTGIYGYTF. CDR3 sequence (DNA): TGTGCCAGCAGCCAAACAGGGATCTATGGCTACACCTTC.

DNA of the CDR3: TGCGCCAGCAGCCAAGATGTGGGGCACTATGGCTACACCTTC. Translated, it gives CASSQDVGHYGYTF. The V gene is TRBV4-1, the J gene TRBJ1-2; maybe TRBD1 (5 bases). The CDR3 has 14 amino acids. Germline CDR1 and CDR2: MGHRA and YSYEKL. Trimming shortened V by 0 bases and J by 3 bases, and 8 bases separated the two germline ends.

This clone was counted between two and nine times. V gene TRBV5-5 combines with J gene TRBJ2-3; 7 bases map to TRBD2. Trimming removed 4 bases from V and 0 bases from J; junction bases left unmatched: 8. Germline V gene data show CDR1 as SGHKS and CDR2 as YYEKEE (reference sequence). This CDR3 has 16 amino acids. The DNA of the CDR3 is TGTGCCAGCAGCCAAGCCCCTAGCGGAAGCACAGATACGCAGTATTTT. Residues: CASSQAPSGSTDTQYF.

V is TRBV9 and J is TRBJ2-4, with 7 bases that match TRBD2. After removal of 3 bases from V and 2 bases from J, the junction contained 2 bases not matched to a gene. This CDR3 has 14 residues. Germline lookup yields CDR1 SGDLS and CDR2 YYNGEE. As DNA, the CDR3 is TGTGCCAGCAGCGCGCGGGGGTCCAAAAACATTCAGTACTTC. This translates into CASSARGSKNIQYF.

This chain joins TRBV9 and TRBJ1-2, with D possibly being TRBD1 (6 bases). Germline loops: CDR1 SGDLS, CDR2 YYNGEE. The germline V and J ends were trimmed by 4 bases and 0 bases, with 10 bases remaining between them. The length of the CDR3 is 14 residues. The CDR3 sequence: CASSWGQPNYGYTF. The CDR3 nucleotides are TGTGCCAGCAGCTGGGGGCAGCCTAACTATGGCTACACCTTC.

The chain couples TRBV6-1 to TRBJ2-3; TRBD2 matches at 12 bases. CDR3 size: 17 residues. V lost 1 base and J lost 2; bases outside the gene matches: 4. Germline CDR1 is MNHNS and CDR2 is SASEGT. In DNA form, the CDR3 reads TGTGCCAGCAGTGAAGTGCTAGCGGGAGGGATCACAGATACGCAGTATTTT. Protein: CASSEVLAGGITDTQYF.

The V gene is TRBV7-9, the J gene TRBJ2-3; TRBD1 matches 7 bases. CDR1 SEHNR and CDR2 FQNEAQ come from the germline V gene (reference sequence). The CDR3 loop spans 13 amino acids. The ends lost 8 bases at V and 1 base at J; junction bases unmatched: 3. Here the CDR3 reads CASRTGGTDTQYF. CDR3 nucleotide sequence: TGTGCCAGCCGCACAGGGGGCACAGATACGCAGTATTTT.

In its sample, this clone was seen a few times. J is TRBJ1-2 and V is TRBV28; D is possibly TRBD1 (6 bases). Trimming took 7 bases from V and 3 from J, leaving 15 bases between them. Germline CDR1 MDHEN, CDR2 SYDVKM. The CDR3 consists of 14 residues. The CDR3 DNA reads TGTGCCAGCACCCGCGGGGGGGCGGACTATGGCTACACCTTC. Encoded protein: CASTRGGADYGYTF.

The sample holds a few counts of this clone. J is TRBJ1-1 and V is TRBV6-1, with 7 bases aligning to TRBD1. Germline CDR1 MNHNS, CDR2 SASEGT. With 5 bases clipped from V and 11 bases from J, the junction kept 5 bases outside the gene matches. CDR3 length equals 11 residues. The CDR3 sequence is CASSSGGSAFF. DNA of the CDR3: TGTGCCAGCAGTTCAGGGGGTTCGGCTTTCTTT.

The gene calls are TRBV7-3 and TRBJ1-1; tentatively, D is TRBD1 (5 bases). The V gene lost 10 bases and the J gene lost 1 base, with 13 bases spanning the gap. Germline assignment: CDR1 SGHTA and CDR2 FQGTGA. The CDR3 sequence is 13 residues long. Written as DNA, the CDR3 is TGTGCCACCAGGGAGGGACCGAACACTGAAGCTTTCTTT. Its translation: CATREGPNTEAFF.

This chain uses TRBV27 with TRBJ2-7; TRBD2 aligns across 12 bases. The CDR3 loop spans 13 amino acids. The V and J ends lost 6 bases and 6 bases, in that order; junction bases with no gene match: 3. Germline CDR1 and CDR2: MNHEY and SMNVEV (reference sequence). Here the CDR3 reads CASRLAGGREQYF. The CDR3 bases are TGTGCCAGCAGACTAGCGGGAGGACGCGAGCAGTACTTC.

The gene calls are TRBV7-9 and TRBJ1-1, with 7 bases matching TRBD1. V was clipped by 5 bases and J by 1 base; unmatched bases: 10. The CDR3 loop spans 16 amino acids. Germline lookup yields CDR1 SEHNR and CDR2 FQNEAQ (reference sequence). The CDR3 region is CASSPSRDRSNTEAFF. CDR3 nucleotides: TGTGCCAGCAGCCCCTCCCGGGACAGATCGAACACTGAAGCTTTCTTT.

This clone has just one count. The gene calls are TRBV11-3 and TRBJ2-7; D is undetermined. The germline V and J ends were trimmed by 6 bases and 0 bases, with 18 bases remaining between them. Germline-derived CDR1 and CDR2 are SGHNT and YENEEA. This CDR3 comprises 16 residues. CDR3 in amino acids: CASSPPEERGSYEQYF. CDR3 bases: TGTGCCAGCAGTCCTCCCGAGGAGCGAGGCTCCTACGAGCAGTACTTC.

This chain joins TRBV7-6 and TRBJ2-1; D uncertain. Trimming left V 5 bases short and J 5 bases short, with 7 bases between. CDR3 length: 12 residues. Looked up from germline, CDR1 is SGHVS and CDR2 is FNYEAQ. The CDR3 DNA reads as TGTGCCAGCAGCCGAGCCAACAATGAGCAGTTCTTC. Translated: CASSRANNEQFF.